A selection of T cell receptor beta chains follows, all from one sample in a study of T-cell reconstitution after alpha-beta-depleted transplantation in children. TCRdb passed the PCR reads through MiXCR, listing each CDR3 protein once. The sample contains about 980,000 distinct CDR3 sequences, about 26% of which appear only once. Source: PBMCs, mostly from graft donor cells, taken 360 days after TCRalphabeta/CD19-depleted stem cell transplant. The receptors here all came from a boy younger than two who had a stem cell transplant for SCID, so the T cells may come from the graft donor. Both conserved end residues are part of each CDR3.

>TRBV9|TRBJ2-3
CASSVDAVDTQYF
>TRBV5-1|TRBJ2-5
CASSLSGDQETQYF
>TRBV6-1|TRBJ2-3
CASSEGTSGLRDTQYF
>TRBV7-8|TRBJ2-1
CASSLISGTSGGSSEQFF
>TRBV4-2|TRBJ2-2
CASSPDRERAGELFF
>TRBV6-5|TRBJ1-2
CASSNQPRGRGYTF
>TRBV12-3/TRBV12-4|TRBJ1-1
CASSRPGPSETEAFF
>TRBV9|TRBJ1-1
CASSRRGVRYTEAFF
>TRBV6-2/TRBV6-3|TRBJ1-2
CASSRQYGYTF
>TRBV15|TRBJ2-5
CATSRWGVRQETQYF
>TRBV6-2/TRBV6-3|TRBJ2-1
CATKGGGARYREQFF
>TRBV5-1|TRBJ2-2
CASSFFDRNTGELFF
>TRBV5-1|TRBJ2-5
CASSLEPETQYF
>TRBV12-3/TRBV12-4|TRBJ2-5
CASSSWTSGGARETQYF